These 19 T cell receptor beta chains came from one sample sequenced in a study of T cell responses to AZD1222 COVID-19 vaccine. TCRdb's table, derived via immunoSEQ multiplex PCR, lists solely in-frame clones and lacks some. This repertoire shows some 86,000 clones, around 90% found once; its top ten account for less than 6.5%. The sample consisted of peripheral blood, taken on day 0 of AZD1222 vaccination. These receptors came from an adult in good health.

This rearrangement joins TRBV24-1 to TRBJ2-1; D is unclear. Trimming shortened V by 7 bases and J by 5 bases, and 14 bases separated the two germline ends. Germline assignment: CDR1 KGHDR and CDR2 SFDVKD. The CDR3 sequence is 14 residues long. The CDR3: CATRGRGPNNEQFF. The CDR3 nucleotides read TGTGCCACCAGGGGTCGTGGTCCGAACAATGAGCAGTTCTTC.

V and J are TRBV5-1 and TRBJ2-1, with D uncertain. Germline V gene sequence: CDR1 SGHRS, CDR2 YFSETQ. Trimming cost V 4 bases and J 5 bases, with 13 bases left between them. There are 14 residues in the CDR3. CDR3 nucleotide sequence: TGCGCCAGCAGCCTGGCCCTACCCCACAATGAGCAGTTCTTC. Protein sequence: CASSLALPHNEQFF.

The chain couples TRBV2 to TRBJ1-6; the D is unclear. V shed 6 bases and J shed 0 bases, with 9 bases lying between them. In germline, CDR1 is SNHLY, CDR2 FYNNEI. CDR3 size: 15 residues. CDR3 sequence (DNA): TGTGCCAGCAGGGAGTCAAGCTCCTATAATTCACCCCTCCACTTT. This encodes CASRESSSYNSPLHF.

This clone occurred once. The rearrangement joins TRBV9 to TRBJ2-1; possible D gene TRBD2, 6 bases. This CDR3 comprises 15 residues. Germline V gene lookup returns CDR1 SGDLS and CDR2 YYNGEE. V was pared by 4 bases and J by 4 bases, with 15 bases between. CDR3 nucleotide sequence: TGTGCCAGCAGCCCCCTGGCGGGACTGTACAATGAGCAGTTCTTC. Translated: CASSPLAGLYNEQFF.

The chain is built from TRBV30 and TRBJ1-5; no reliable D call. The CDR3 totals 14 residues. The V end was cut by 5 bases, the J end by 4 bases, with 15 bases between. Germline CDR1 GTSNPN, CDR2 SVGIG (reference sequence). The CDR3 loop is CAWAGTALNQPQHF. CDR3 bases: TGTGCCTGGGCCGGCACAGCGCTGAATCAGCCCCAGCATTTT.

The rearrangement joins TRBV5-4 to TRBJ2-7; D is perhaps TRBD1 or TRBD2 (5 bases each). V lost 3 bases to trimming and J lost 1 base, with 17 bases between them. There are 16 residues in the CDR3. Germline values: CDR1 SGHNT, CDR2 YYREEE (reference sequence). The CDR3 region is CASSSPGTDESYEQYF. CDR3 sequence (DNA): TGTGCCAGCAGCTCTCCCGGGACCGACGAGTCCTACGAGCAGTACTTC.

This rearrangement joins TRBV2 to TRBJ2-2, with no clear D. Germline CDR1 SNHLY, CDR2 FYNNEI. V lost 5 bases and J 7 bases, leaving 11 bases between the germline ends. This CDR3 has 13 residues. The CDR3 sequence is CASSSLWGGELFF. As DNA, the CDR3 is TGTGCCAGCAGTTCCCTTTGGGGCGGGGAGCTGTTTTTT.

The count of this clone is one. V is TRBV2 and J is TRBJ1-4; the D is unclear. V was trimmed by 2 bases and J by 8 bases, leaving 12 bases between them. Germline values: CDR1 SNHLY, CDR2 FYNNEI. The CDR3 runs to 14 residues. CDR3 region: CASSETGRGEKLFF. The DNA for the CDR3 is TGTGCCAGCAGTGAAACTGGCCGGGGAGAAAAACTGTTTTTT.

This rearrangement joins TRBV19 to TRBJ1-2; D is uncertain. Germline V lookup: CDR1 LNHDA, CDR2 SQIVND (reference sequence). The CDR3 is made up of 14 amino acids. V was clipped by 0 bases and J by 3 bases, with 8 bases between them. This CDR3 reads CASSIEAQYYGYTF. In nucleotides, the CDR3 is TGTGCCAGTAGTATAGAGGCACAGTACTATGGCTACACCTTC.

This CDR3 reads CASSGGLAGQETQYF. The CDR3 nucleotides are TGTGCCAGTAGTGGGGGACTAGCGGGACAAGAGACCCAGTACTTC. The chain joins TRBV19 to TRBJ2-5, with 13 bases matching TRBD2. The CDR3 is made up of 15 amino acids. Unmatched junction bases numbered 2, after V lost 5 bases and J lost 2 bases. Per the germline V gene, CDR1 is LNHDA and CDR2 is SQIVND (reference sequence).

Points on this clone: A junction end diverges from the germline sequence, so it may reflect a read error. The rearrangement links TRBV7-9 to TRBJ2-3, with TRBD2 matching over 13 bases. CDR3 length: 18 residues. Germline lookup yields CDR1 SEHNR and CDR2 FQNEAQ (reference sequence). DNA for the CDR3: TGTGCCAGCAGCCCTCGGACTAGCGGGAGCCTCCGCACGGATACGCAGTATTTT. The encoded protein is CASSPRTSGSLRTDTQYF.

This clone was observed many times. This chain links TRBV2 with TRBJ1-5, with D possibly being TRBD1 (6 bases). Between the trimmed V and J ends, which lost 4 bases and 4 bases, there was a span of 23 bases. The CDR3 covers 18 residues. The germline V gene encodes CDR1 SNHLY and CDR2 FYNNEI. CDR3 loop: CASSVPSTGRATNQPQHF. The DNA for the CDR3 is TGTGCCAGCAGTGTTCCCTCGACAGGCCGGGCGACTAATCAGCCCCAGCATTTT. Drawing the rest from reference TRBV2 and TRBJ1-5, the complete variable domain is EPEVTQTPSHQVTQMGQEVILRCVPISNHLYFYWYRQILGQKVEFLVSFYNNEISEKSEIFDDQFSVERPDGSNFTLKIRSTKLEDSAMYFCASSVPSTGRATNQPQHFGDGTRLSIL.

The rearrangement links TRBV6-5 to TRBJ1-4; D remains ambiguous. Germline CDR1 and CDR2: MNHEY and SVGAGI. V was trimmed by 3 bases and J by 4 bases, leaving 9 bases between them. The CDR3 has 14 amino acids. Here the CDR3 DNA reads TGTGCCAGCAGTTATTACAGCGATAATGAAAAACTGTTTTTT. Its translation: CASSYYSDNEKLFF.

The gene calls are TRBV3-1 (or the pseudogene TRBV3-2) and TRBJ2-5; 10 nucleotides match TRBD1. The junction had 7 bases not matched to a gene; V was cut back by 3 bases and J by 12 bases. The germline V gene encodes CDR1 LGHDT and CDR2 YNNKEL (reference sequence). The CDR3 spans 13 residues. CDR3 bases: TGTGCCAGCAGCCAGGGGCTTGGGACAGGGGAGTACTTC. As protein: CASSQGLGTGEYF.

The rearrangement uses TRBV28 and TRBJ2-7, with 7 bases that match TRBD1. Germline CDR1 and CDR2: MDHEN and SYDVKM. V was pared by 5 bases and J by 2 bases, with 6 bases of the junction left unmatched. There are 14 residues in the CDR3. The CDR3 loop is CASSHGTATYEQYF. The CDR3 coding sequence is TGTGCCAGCAGTCACGGGACAGCTACCTACGAGCAGTACTTC. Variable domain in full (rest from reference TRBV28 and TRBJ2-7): DVKVTQSSRYLVKRTGEKVFLECVQDMDHENMFWYRQDPGLGLRLIYFSYDVKMKEKGDIPEGYSVSREKKERFSLILESASTNQTSMYLCASSHGTATYEQYFGPGTRLTVT.

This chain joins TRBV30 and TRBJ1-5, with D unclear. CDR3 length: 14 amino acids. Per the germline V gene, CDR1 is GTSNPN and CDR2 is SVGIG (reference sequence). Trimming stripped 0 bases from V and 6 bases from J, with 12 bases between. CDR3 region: CAWSVHIEGQPQHF. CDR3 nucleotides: TGTGCCTGGAGTGTACATATCGAGGGTCAGCCCCAGCATTTT.

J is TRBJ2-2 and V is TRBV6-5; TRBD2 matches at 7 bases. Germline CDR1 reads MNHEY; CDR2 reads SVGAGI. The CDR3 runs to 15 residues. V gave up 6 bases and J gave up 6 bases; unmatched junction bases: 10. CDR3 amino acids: CASRTSRSGAGELFF. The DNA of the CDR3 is TGTGCCAGCAGGACTAGCAGGAGCGGCGCCGGGGAGCTGTTTTTT.

The CDR3 nucleotides are TGTGCCAGCAGGCGGGGACTAGCGGGAGGCCATGAGGGCACAGATACGCAGTATTTT. Amino acid sequence: CASRRGLAGGHEGTDTQYF. The chain carries TRBV7-8 and TRBJ2-3; 15 bases line up with TRBD2. The germline CDR1 and CDR2 sequences are SGHVS and FQNEAQ. Trimming cost V 6 bases and J 1 base; bases outside gene matches: 11. This CDR3 region has 19 residues.

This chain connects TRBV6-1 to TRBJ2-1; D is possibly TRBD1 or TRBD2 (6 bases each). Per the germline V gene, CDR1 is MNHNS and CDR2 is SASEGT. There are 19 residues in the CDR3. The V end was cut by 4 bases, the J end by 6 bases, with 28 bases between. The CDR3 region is CASSGGTFHHRGDRNEQFF. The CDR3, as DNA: TGTGCCAGCAGTGGCGGGACATTCCACCACCGGGGCGACCGCAATGAGCAGTTCTTC.